This T cell receptor beta chain stems from a study of T cell changes during pregnancy in multiple sclerosis (dated by TCRdb to about 2019). With regard to the full study: In women with multiple sclerosis, the researchers looked at how the T cell repertoire shifted as pregnancy progressed.

Notes on this clone: There is no known antigen for this receptor. Within one base of it there is no much larger clone, and no base qualities were kept.

Preparation of the library involved the immunoSEQ multiplex PCR assay. TCRdb provides this immuneACCESS table in a form limited to in-frame rearrangements. Some clones are lacking; in checked studies, under half of them reflect an unresolved V gene, and why the rest are absent is not known. The sample table lists over 45,000 clones, 75% to 90% of them with a count of one. Over 0.45% of the sample goes to the ten largest clones. This sample comprised CD4+ T cells from peripheral blood mononuclear cells, obtained in the first trimester of pregnancy. This sequence was found in a female donor with multiple sclerosis, enrolled in a pregnancy study.

The CDR3 sequence is CATAGQGGPQETQYF. The sequence in DNA is TGTGCCACCGCGGGGCAGGGCGGCCCCCAAGAGACCCAGTACTTC. The chain couples TRBV27 to TRBJ2-5; TRBD2 might be the D gene, on 6 matching bases. CDR1 and CDR2, per the germline V gene (reference sequence), are MNHEY and SMNVEV. The CDR3 numbers 15 residues from cysteine through phenylalanine. Of the read, only the CDR3 DNA is kept; its 45 bases are in frame from base 1. V loses 10 bases of germline sequence and J loses 1 base, and the interval between the two ends is 19 bases.